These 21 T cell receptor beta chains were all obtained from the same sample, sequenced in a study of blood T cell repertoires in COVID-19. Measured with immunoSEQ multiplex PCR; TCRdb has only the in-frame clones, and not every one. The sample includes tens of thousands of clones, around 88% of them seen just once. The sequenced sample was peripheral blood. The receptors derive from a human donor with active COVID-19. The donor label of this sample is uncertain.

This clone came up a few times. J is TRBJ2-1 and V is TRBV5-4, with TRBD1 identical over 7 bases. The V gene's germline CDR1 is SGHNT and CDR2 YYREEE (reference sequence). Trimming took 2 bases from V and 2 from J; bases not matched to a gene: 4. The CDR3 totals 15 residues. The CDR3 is CASSFRGGAYNEQFF. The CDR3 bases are TGTGCCAGCAGCTTTCGAGGGGGCGCCTACAATGAGCAGTTCTTC.

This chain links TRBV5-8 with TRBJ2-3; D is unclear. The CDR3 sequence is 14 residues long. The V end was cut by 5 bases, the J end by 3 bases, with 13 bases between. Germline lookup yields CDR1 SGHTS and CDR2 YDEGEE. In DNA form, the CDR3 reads TGTGCCAGCAGAGTACCTAGGAAGACAGATACGCAGTATTTT. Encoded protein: CASRVPRKTDTQYF.

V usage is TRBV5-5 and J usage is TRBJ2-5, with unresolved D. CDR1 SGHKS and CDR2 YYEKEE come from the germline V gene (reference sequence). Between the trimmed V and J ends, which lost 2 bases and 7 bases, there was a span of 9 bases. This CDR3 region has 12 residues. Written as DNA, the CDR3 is TGTGCCAGCAGCTTAAACGAGGTGACCCAGTACTTC. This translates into CASSLNEVTQYF.

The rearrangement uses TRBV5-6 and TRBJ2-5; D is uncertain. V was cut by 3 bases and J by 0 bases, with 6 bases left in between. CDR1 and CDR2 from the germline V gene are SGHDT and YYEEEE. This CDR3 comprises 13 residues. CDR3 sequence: CASSYPYQETQYF. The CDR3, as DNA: TGTGCCAGCAGCTATCCATACCAAGAGACCCAGTACTTC.

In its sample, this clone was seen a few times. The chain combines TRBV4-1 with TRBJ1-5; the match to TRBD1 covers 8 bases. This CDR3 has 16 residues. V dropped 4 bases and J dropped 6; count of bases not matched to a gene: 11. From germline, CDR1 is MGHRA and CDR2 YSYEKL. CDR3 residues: CASSRIGTGGSQPQHF. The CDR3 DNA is TGCGCCAGCAGCCGCATAGGGACAGGAGGGAGTCAGCCCCAGCATTTT.

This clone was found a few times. The CDR3 loop is CASSIGGTGELFF. In DNA form, the CDR3 reads TGTGCCAGTAGTATCGGCGGCACCGGGGAGCTGTTTTTT. V usage is TRBV19 and J usage is TRBJ2-2; no firm D call. This CDR3 is built from 13 residues. V was cut by 3 bases and J by 4 bases, with 6 bases left in between. Germline loops: CDR1 LNHDA, CDR2 SQIVND (reference sequence).

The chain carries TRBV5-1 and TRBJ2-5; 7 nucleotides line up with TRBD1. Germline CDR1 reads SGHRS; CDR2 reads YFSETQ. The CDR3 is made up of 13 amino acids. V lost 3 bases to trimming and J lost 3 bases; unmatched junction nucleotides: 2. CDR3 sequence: CASSWGTEETQYF. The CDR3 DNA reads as TGCGCCAGCAGCTGGGGGACAGAAGAGACCCAGTACTTC.

Here the CDR3 reads CASSYGERQPQHF. The DNA for the CDR3 is TGTGCCAGCAGTTACGGGGAGCGTCAGCCCCAGCATTTT. The gene calls are TRBV6-2 or TRBV6-3 and TRBJ1-5; no firm D call. Germline V CDR1 and CDR2: MNHEY, SVGEGT. This CDR3 comprises 13 residues. V was cut by 2 bases and J by 6 bases, with 8 bases left in between.

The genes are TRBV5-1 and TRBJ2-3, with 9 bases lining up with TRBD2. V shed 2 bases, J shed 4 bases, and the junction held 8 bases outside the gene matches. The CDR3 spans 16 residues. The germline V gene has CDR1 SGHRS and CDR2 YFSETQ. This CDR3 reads CASSFAREGVPDTQYF. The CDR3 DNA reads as TGCGCCAGCAGCTTCGCGCGGGAGGGTGTCCCAGATACGCAGTATTTT.

CDR3 loop: CASSWPGLAELASYNEQFF. For the CDR3, the DNA is TGCGCCAGCAGCTGGCCGGGACTAGCGGAACTTGCCTCCTACAATGAGCAGTTCTTC. The chain recombines TRBV5-1 with TRBJ2-1; 11 bases agree with TRBD2. The germline V gene encodes CDR1 SGHRS and CDR2 YFSETQ. Trimming cost V 3 bases and J 0 bases; bases outside gene matches: 11. The CDR3 length is 19 residues.

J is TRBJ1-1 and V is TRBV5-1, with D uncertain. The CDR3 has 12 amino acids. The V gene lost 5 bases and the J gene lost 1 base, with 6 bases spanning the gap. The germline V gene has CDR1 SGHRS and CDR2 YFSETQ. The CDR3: CASRYGNTEAFF. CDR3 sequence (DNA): TGCGCCAGCAGATACGGGAACACTGAAGCTTTCTTT. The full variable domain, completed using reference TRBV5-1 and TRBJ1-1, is KAGVTQTPRYLIKTRGQQVTLSCSPISGHRSVSWYQQTPGQGLQFLFEYFSETQRNKGNFPGRFSGRQFSNSRSEMNVSTLELGDSALYLCASRYGNTEAFFGQGTRLTVV.

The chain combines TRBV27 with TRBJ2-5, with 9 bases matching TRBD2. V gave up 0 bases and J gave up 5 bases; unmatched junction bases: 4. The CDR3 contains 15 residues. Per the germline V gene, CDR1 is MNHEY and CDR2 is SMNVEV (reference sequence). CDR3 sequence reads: CASSLSTSGRETQYF. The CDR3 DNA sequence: TGTGCCAGCAGTTTATCAACTAGCGGGCGGGAGACCCAGTACTTC.

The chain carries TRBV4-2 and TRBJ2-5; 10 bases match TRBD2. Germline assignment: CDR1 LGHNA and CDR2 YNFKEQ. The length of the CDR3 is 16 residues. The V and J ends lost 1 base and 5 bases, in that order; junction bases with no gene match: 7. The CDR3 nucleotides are TGTGCCAGCAGCCAAGGAGCTAGCGGGAGTATGGAGACCCAGTACTTC. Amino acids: CASSQGASGSMETQYF.

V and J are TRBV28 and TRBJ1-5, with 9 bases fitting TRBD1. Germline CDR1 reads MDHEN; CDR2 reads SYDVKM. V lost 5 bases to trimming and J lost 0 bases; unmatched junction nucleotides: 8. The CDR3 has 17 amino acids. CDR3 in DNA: TGTGCCAGCAGTGAAACAGGGGGCGCATATAGCAATCAGCCCCAGCATTTT. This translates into CASSETGGAYSNQPQHF.

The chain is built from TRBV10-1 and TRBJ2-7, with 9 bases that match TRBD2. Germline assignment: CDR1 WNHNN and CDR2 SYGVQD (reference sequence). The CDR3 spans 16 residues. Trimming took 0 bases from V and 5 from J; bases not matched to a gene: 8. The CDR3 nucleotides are TGCGCCAGCAGTGAGTCGGCGGCTAGCGGGAACGACGAGCAGTACTTC. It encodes CASSESAASGNDEQYF.

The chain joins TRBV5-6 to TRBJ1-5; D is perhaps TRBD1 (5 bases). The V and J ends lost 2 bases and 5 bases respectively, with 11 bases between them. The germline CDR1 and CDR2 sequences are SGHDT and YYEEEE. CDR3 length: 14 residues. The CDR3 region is CASSFGGGDQPQHF. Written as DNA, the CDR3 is TGTGCCAGCAGCTTCGGGGGAGGGGATCAGCCCCAGCATTTT.

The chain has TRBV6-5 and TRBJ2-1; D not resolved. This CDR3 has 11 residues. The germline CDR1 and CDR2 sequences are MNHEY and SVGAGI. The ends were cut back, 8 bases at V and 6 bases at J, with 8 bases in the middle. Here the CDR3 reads CASSWANEQFF. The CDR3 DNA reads TGTGCCAGCTCATGGGCCAATGAGCAGTTCTTC.

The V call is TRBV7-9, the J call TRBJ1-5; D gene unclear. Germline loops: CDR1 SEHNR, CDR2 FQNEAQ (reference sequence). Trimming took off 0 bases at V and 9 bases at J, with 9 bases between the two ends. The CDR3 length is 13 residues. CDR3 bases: TGTGCCAGCAGCTTAGCCGGTGGGAGGCCCCAGCATTTT. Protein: CASSLAGGRPQHF.

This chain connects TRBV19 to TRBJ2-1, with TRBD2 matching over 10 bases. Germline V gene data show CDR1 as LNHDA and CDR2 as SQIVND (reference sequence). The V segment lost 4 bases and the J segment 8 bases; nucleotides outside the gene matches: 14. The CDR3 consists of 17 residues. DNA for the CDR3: TGTGCCAGTAGTAGGGGCCCTAGCGGGAGCTTAATGGATGAGCAGTTCTTC. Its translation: CASSRGPSGSLMDEQFF.

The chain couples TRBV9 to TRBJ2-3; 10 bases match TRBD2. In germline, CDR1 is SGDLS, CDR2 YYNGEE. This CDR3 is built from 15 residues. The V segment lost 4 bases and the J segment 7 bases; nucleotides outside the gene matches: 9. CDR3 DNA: TGTGCCAGCAGCTCAACCGGGACTAGCGTGAATACGCAGTATTTT. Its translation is CASSSTGTSVNTQYF.

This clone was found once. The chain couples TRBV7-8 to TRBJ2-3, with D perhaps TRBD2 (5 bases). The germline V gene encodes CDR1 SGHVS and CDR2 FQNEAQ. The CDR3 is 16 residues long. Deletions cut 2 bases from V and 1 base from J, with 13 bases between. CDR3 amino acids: CASSLPDSQRTDTQYF. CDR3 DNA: TGTGCCAGCAGCTTACCGGACTCCCAACGCACAGATACGCAGTATTTT.